This passage covers 17 T cell receptor beta chains from one sample sequenced in a study of naive and memory T cell subsets. Four PCR rounds used nested alpha and beta constant region primers plus the SP2 primer. Each CDR3 protein gets one entry after TCRdb re-called the 5' RACE reads with MiXCR. This table holds tens of thousands of distinct CDR3 sequences, about 7% found once. A UMI-containing oligonucleotide was joined by 3' ligation to the TCR cDNA template. Receptors originate from a male donor in good health.

J is TRBJ2-7 and V is TRBV12-3 or TRBV12-4; D may be TRBD2 (5 bases). The CDR3 contains 13 residues. Trimming stripped 0 bases from V and 4 bases from J, with 7 bases between. The chain's CDR3 is CASSLAGGYEQYF. CDR3 bases: TGTGCCAGCAGTTTAGCTGGCGGGTACGAGCAGTACTTC.

The J gene is TRBJ2-1, the V gene TRBV6-2 or TRBV6-3, with TRBD1 identical over 11 bases. The germline V gene encodes CDR1 MNHEY and CDR2 SVGEGT. The CDR3 is 18 amino acids. V trimming: 5 bases; J trimming: 4 bases; junction bases outside the gene matches: 13. This CDR3 is CASSLLNYRDRGYNEQFF. In DNA, the CDR3 is TGTGCCAGCAGTCTCCTCAATTACCGGGACAGGGGGTACAATGAGCAGTTCTTC.

The DNA for the CDR3 is TGTGCCAGCTCTCCGGGACAGGGTACCCCCACCTCTTACGAGCAGTACTTC. This gives the protein CASSPGQGTPTSYEQYF. J is TRBJ2-7 and V is TRBV18; 9 nucleotides match TRBD1. The CDR3 length is 17 residues. J gave up 4 bases and V 6 bases, and 16 bases lay outside the gene matches. Germline loops: CDR1 KGHSH, CDR2 LQKENI.

In this sample, this clonotype turned up many times. The V gene is TRBV7-9, the J gene TRBJ2-5; D may be TRBD1 (5 bases). CDR1 and CDR2 (germline): SEHNR, FQNEAQ (reference sequence). This CDR3 has 12 residues. Trimming cost V 11 bases and J 5 bases, with 15 bases left between them. The CDR3, as DNA: TGTGCCGTCACCCCCGACAGTGAGACCCAGTACTTC. Translation: CAVTPDSETQYF. Supplemented by reference TRBV7-9 and TRBJ2-5, the full variable domain reads DTGVSQNPRHKITKRGQNVTFRCDPISEHNRLYWYRQTLGQGPEFLTYFQNEAQLEKSRLLSDRFSAERPKGSFSTLEIQRTEQGDSAMYLCAVTPDSETQYFGPGTRLLVL.

At least ten counts were recorded for this clonotype. This chain connects TRBV14 to TRBJ2-1, with 7 bases fitting TRBD2. CDR1 is SGHDN and CDR2 is FVKESK in the germline V gene. The V segment lost 0 bases and the J segment 6 bases; nucleotides outside the gene matches: 2. The CDR3 is 14 amino acids. CDR3 loop: CASSQDGGSNEQFF. The CDR3, as DNA: TGTGCCAGCAGCCAAGACGGCGGGAGCAATGAGCAGTTCTTC.

This clonotype appeared a few times. The chain uses TRBV6-1 and TRBJ2-7; D unresolved. The germline V gene encodes CDR1 MNHNS and CDR2 SASEGT. Trimming shortened V by 7 bases and J by 7 bases, and 14 bases separated the two germline ends. The CDR3 length is 12 residues. Here the CDR3 DNA reads TGTGCCAGCACCCCGCACGGCGAAGAGCAGTACTTC. It translates to CASTPHGEEQYF.

This clonotype has at least ten counts. The CDR3 reads CASSQELAGIEQFF. In DNA, the CDR3 is TGTGCCAGCAGCCAAGAACTAGCGGGCATTGAGCAGTTCTTC. The chain employs TRBV14 and TRBJ2-1, with 9 bases identical to TRBD2. This CDR3 region has 14 residues. Germline CDR1 is SGHDN and CDR2 is FVKESK. V lost 0 bases, J lost 9 bases, and 3 bases stayed unmatched. Filled out from reference TRBV14 and TRBJ2-1, the complete variable domain reads EAGVTQFPSHSVIEKGQTVTLRCDPISGHDNLYWYRRVMGKEIKFLLHFVKESKQDESGMPNNRFLAERTGGTYSTLKVQPAELEDSGVYFCASSQELAGIEQFFGPGTRLTVL.

This clonotype occurred many times. The V and J genes are TRBV6-2 or TRBV6-3 and TRBJ1-2; a possible D gene is TRBD1 (5 bases). This CDR3 region has 13 residues. Looked up from germline, CDR1 is MNHEY and CDR2 is SVGEGT. V was clipped by 6 bases and J by 2 bases, with 10 bases between them. This chain's CDR3 is CASSPRDNYGYTF. The CDR3 DNA sequence: TGTGCCAGCAGCCCCAGGGACAACTATGGCTACACCTTC.

This clonotype was detected only a few times. This rearrangement joins TRBV10-3 to TRBJ2-5, with 8 bases aligning to TRBD1. Germline V CDR1 and CDR2: ENHRY, SYGVKD. The J segment lost 4 bases and the V segment lost 3 bases, leaving 7 bases of the junction unmatched. The CDR3 runs to 15 residues. The CDR3 region is CAISEGRGRGETQYF. CDR3 bases: TGTGCCATCAGTGAAGGCAGGGGGCGCGGAGAGACCCAGTACTTC.

This clonotype was seen a handful of times. The rearrangement uses TRBV29-1 and TRBJ2-2, with unresolved D. Per the germline V gene, CDR1 is SQVTM and CDR2 is ANQGSEA. V was shortened by 5 bases and J by 4 bases, with 14 bases between the two germline ends. The CDR3 runs 14 residues. CDR3 region: CSVRTGIVTGELFF. CDR3 DNA: TGCAGCGTTCGAACTGGAATTGTCACCGGGGAGCTGTTTTTT.

This clonotype was seen ten or more times. The V gene is TRBV6-2 or TRBV6-3, the J gene TRBJ2-1; 9 nucleotides line up with TRBD2. This CDR3 is 14 amino acids long. The germline CDR1 and CDR2 sequences are MNHEY and SVGEGT. V gave up 7 bases and J gave up 8 bases; unmatched junction bases: 9. The CDR3 spells CASTQRLAGDEQFF. As DNA, the CDR3 is TGTGCCAGCACCCAACGCTTAGCGGGGGATGAGCAGTTCTTC.

This clonotype was seen a few times. This chain links TRBV14 with TRBJ2-7; D unclear. The CDR3 length is 14 residues. Trimming stripped 4 bases from V and 0 bases from J, with 10 bases between. Germline values: CDR1 SGHDN, CDR2 FVKESK. CDR3: CASSPPGTSYEQYF. The CDR3 region has the DNA TGTGCCAGCAGCCCCCCGGGCACCTCCTACGAGCAGTACTTC.

This clonotype was picked up many times. The gene calls are TRBV5-1 and TRBJ2-7; the D gene is possibly TRBD2 (6 bases). Germline V CDR1 and CDR2: SGHRS, YFSETQ. The CDR3 has 16 residues. Trimming cost V 1 base and J 5 bases, with 19 bases left between them. In nucleotides, the CDR3 is TGCGCCAGCAGCTTGCCCCAATTTTCCTGGGAGGACGAGCAGTACTTC. Protein sequence: CASSLPQFSWEDEQYF.

This clonotype was picked up many times. The genes are TRBV19 and TRBJ1-3; 8 bases map to TRBD1. V lost 3 bases and J lost 3; bases outside the gene matches: 4. Looked up from germline, CDR1 is LNHDA and CDR2 is SQIVND (reference sequence). The CDR3 runs 15 residues. The CDR3 reads CASSIQGARGNTIYF. CDR3 DNA sequence: TGTGCCAGTAGTATCCAGGGGGCGCGTGGAAACACCATATATTTT. Together with reference TRBV19 and TRBJ1-3, the CDR3 gives the full variable domain: DGGITQSPKYLFRKEGQNVTLSCEQNLNHDAMYWYRQDPGQGLRLIYYSQIVNDFQKGDIAEGYSVSREKKESFPLTVTSAQKNPTAFYLCASSIQGARGNTIYFGEGSWLTVV.

The chain combines TRBV14 with TRBJ2-1, with D maybe TRBD1 (6 bases). CDR1 SGHDN and CDR2 FVKESK come from the germline V gene. This CDR3 spans 15 amino acids. The V gene lost 5 bases and the J gene lost 2 bases, with 13 bases spanning the gap. The CDR3 sequence: CASSSGVSTYNEQFF. CDR3 in DNA: TGTGCCAGCAGCTCAGGGGTTTCCACCTACAATGAGCAGTTCTTC.

J is TRBJ2-2 and V is TRBV3-1, with 8 bases matching TRBD2. Germline loops: CDR1 LGHDT, CDR2 YNNKEL (reference sequence). Germline trimming cut 3 bases from V and 7 bases from J; bases unmatched to any gene: 10. The CDR3 is 16 residues long. The CDR3 loop reads CASSQRGSGIGGELFF. In DNA, the CDR3 is TGTGCCAGCAGCCAGCGGGGTAGCGGGATAGGCGGGGAGCTGTTTTTT.

The V gene is TRBV6-5, the J gene TRBJ1-1, with 8 bases aligning to TRBD1. CDR1 is MNHEY and CDR2 is SVGAGI in the germline V gene. V was pared by 5 bases and J by 5 bases, with 10 bases of the junction left unmatched. The CDR3 covers 15 residues. The CDR3, as DNA: TGTGCCAGCAGTCACCACGGACAGGGACTTACTGAAGCTTTCTTT. Residues: CASSHHGQGLTEAFF.